This is a list of T cell receptor beta chains from one sample in a study of T cells in localized non-small cell lung cancer. Generated by immunoSEQ multiplex PCR, the TCRdb table keeps only in-frame clones and is missing some. The sample includes 70,000 to 100,000 clones, approximately 90% of them seen just once. The starting material was PBMCs, obtained before any cancer treatment. The receptors shown here come from a woman aged 35 to 75 with stage II squamous cell lung carcinoma. Each CDR3 is given with its conserved first and last residue. The order of the fields is D gene, V gene, clone size, J gene, CDR3 DNA, CDR3 protein. The D gene is left open where the match is weak. Some rows have no size entry. The others give once, few or many, or a class for an expanded clone.

NA	TRBV6-6	NA	TRBJ2-1	TGTGCCAGCAGTTATGTTCGGGGGAGCGCTTACAATGAGCAGTTCTTC	CASSYVRGSAYNEQFF
NA	TRBV10-3	few	TRBJ2-1	TGTGCCATCACAGGGGACCTGTTCTTC	CAITGDLFF
TRBD1	TRBV11-2	NA	TRBJ1-1	TGTGCCAGCAGCTTAGAGGGGACAGGGAGGAACACTGAAGCTTTCTTT	CASSLEGTGRNTEAFF
TRBD1	TRBV6-1	NA	TRBJ2-7	TGTGCCAGCAGTGAAGGACAGGGGGCTACGTACGAGCAGTACTTC	CASSEGQGATYEQYF
NA	TRBV2	NA	TRBJ2-5	TGTGCCAGCAGGAAGGCTCCGCCTCGCAAGGAGACCCAGTACTTC	CASRKAPPRKETQYF
NA	TRBV19	NA	TRBJ2-5	TGTGCCAGTAGTTTTCTCCCGGGACCCGGCTCGGAGACCCAGTACTTC	CASSFLPGPGSETQYF
TRBD1	TRBV16	NA	TRBJ1-1	TGTGCCAGCAGCCACCGCGACAGGGGCGACACTGAAGCTTTCTTT	CASSHRDRGDTEAFF
TRBD1	TRBV5-1	NA	TRBJ2-5	TGCGCCAGCAGACGCGGGACAGGGAAGGGGGAGACCCAGTACTTC	CASRRGTGKGETQYF
TRBD2	TRBV29-1	NA	TRBJ2-1	TGCAGCGTTGAAGCCCCACTAGCGACTTACAATGAGCAGTTCTTC	CSVEAPLATYNEQFF
TRBD2	TRBV5-1	NA	TRBJ2-5	TGCGCCAGCAGCTTGGCGCTAGCGGGGGCCCCGCAAGAGACCCAGTACTTC	CASSLALAGAPQETQYF
TRBD2	TRBV4-1	few	TRBJ2-2	TGCGCCAGCAGCCGCCTCGGGGGGAGGACTAGCGGAACGAACACCGGGGAGCTGTTTTTT	CASSRLGGRTSGTNTGELFF
TRBD2	TRBV5-1	NA	TRBJ2-3	TGCGCCAGCAGCCCCGGACTAGGCGGGTCAGATACGCAGTATTTT	CASSPGLGGSDTQYF
NA	TRBV5-6	NA	TRBJ2-1	TGTGCCAGCAGGCCCTGGGGGAGCTCCTACAATGAGCAGTTCTTC	CASRPWGSSYNEQFF